This entry describes one T cell receptor (beta chain). A junction boundary mismatches the germline segment, possibly from a read error. This sample is drawn from a study of cytomegalovirus exposure and HLA in healthy donors. In germline, CDR1 is SSHAT, CDR2 FNYEAQ (reference sequence). The CDR3 runs 13 residues. A multiplex PCR was run with 60 Vbeta primers and 13 Jbeta primers. Sequencing used immunoSEQ multiplex PCR; TCRdb keeps in-frame clones, though not all of them. The table has approximately 200,000 clones, over 75% seen once; the top ten hold over 1%. The rearrangement links TRBV7-7 to TRBJ2-7, with 8 nucleotides matching TRBD2. This receptor was identified in a human donor in good health. Source material: PBMCs. The CDR3 DNA sequence: TGTGCTAGCAGCTTGGCGGGGGGCTACGAGCAGTACTTC. This encodes CASSLAGGYEQYF. Based on the CDR3 plus reference TRBV7-7 and TRBJ2-7, the full variable domain is GAGVSQSPRYKVTKRGQDVTLRCDPISSHATLYWYQQALGQGPEFLTYFNYEAQPDKSGLPSDRFSAERPEGSISTLTIQRTEQRDSAMYRCASSLAGGYEQYFGPGTRLTVT.